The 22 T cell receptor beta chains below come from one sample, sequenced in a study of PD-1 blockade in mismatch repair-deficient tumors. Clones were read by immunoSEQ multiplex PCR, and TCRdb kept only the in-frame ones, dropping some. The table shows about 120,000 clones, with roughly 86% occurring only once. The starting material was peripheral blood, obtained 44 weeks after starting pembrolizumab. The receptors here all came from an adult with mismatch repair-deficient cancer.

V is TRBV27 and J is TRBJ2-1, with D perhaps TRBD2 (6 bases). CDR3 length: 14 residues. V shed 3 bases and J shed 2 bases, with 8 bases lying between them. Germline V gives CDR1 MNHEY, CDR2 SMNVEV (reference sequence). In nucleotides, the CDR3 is TGTGCCAGCAGTTTGGGACTTCCCTACAATGAGCAGTTCTTC. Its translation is CASSLGLPYNEQFF.

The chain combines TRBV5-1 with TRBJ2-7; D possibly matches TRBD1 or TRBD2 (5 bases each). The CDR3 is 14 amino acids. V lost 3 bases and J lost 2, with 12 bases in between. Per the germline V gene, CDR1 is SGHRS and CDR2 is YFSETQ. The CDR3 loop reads CASSWGTGPYEQYF. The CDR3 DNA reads TGCGCCAGCAGCTGGGGGACGGGACCCTACGAGCAGTACTTC. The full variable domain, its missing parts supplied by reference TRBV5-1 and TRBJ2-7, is KAGVTQTPRYLIKTRGQQVTLSCSPISGHRSVSWYQQTPGQGLQFLFEYFSETQRNKGNFPGRFSGRQFSNSRSEMNVSTLELGDSALYLCASSWGTGPYEQYFGPGTRLTVT.

The CDR3: CASSFNAAGGPTFF. The CDR3 region has the DNA TGTGCCAGCAGCTTTAACGCTGCGGGAGGGCCTACGTTCTTC. The J gene is TRBJ2-1, the V gene TRBV7-8, with 9 positions matching TRBD2. This CDR3 has 14 residues. Trimming cost V 3 bases and J 15 bases; bases outside gene matches: 12. Looked up from germline, CDR1 is SGHVS and CDR2 is FQNEAQ.

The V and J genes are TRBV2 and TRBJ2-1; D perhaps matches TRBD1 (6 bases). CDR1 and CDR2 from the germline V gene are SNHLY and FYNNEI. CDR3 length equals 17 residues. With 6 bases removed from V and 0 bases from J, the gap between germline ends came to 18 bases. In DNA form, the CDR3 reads TGTGCCAGCAGGGTAGCCCGGGACACGAGCTCCTACAATGAGCAGTTCTTC. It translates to CASRVARDTSSYNEQFF.

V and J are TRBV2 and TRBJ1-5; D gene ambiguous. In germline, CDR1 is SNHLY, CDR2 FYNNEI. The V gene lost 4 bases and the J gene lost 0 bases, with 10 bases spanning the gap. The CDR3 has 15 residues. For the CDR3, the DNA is TGTGCCAGCAGTGTGCTGGCTTATAGCAATCAGCCCCAGCATTTT. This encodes CASSVLAYSNQPQHF.

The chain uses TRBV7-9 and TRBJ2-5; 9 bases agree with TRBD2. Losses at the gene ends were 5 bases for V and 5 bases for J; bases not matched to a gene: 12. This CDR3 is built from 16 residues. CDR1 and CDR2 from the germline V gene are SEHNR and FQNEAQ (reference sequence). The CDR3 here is CASSPDSGRSEETQYF. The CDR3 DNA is TGTGCCAGCAGCCCCGATAGCGGGAGATCCGAGGAGACCCAGTACTTC.

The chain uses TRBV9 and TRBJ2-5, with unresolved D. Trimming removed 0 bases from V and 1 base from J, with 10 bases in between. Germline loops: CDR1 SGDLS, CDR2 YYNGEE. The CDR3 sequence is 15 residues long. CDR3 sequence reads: CASSVGPEPQETQYF. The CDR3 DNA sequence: TGTGCCAGCAGCGTAGGGCCGGAGCCCCAAGAGACCCAGTACTTC.

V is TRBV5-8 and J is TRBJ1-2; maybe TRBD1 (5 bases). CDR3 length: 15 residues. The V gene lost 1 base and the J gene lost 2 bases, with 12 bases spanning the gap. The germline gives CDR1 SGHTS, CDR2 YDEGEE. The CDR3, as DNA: TGTGCCAGCAGCTTGCGCGACAGTACCAACTATGGCTACACCTTC. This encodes CASSLRDSTNYGYTF.

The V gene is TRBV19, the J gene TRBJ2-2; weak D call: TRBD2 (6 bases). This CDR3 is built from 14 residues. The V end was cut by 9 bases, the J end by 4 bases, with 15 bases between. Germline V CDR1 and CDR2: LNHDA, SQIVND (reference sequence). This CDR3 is CASNLGSGTGELFF. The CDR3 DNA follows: TGTGCCAGCAACCTCGGGAGCGGCACCGGGGAGCTGTTTTTT.

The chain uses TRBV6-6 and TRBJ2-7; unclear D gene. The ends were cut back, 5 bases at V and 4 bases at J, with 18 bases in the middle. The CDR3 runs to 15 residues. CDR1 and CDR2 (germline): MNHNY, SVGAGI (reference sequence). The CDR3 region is CASSNKKVSDYEQYF. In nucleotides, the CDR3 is TGTGCCAGCAGTAACAAAAAAGTTTCGGATTACGAGCAGTACTTC.

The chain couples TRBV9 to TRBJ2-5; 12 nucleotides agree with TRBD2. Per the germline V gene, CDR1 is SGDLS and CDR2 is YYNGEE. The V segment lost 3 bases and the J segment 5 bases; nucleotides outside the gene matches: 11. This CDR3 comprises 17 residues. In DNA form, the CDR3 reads TGTGCCAGCAGCGCCTCACTAGCGGGAGGCTCGGAGGAGACCCAGTACTTC. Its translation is CASSASLAGGSEETQYF.

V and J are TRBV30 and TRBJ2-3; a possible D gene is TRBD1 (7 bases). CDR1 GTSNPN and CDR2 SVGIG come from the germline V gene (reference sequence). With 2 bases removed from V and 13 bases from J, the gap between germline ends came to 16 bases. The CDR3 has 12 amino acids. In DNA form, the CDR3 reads TGTGCCTGGAGTCATGGCAGGGGGGATAAGTATTTT. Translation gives CAWSHGRGDKYF.

CDR3 amino acids: CASSKHRDIRGNGYTF. The CDR3 nucleotides are TGTGCCAGCAGCAAACACCGGGACATACGGGGGAATGGCTACACCTTC. The chain couples TRBV13 to TRBJ1-2, with D possibly matching TRBD1 (6 bases). The V end was cut by 5 bases, the J end by 6 bases, with 22 bases between. The CDR3 has 16 residues. Germline V gene sequence: CDR1 PRHDT, CDR2 FYEKMQ (reference sequence). Based on the CDR3 plus reference TRBV13 and TRBJ1-2, the full variable domain is AAGVIQSPRHLIKEKRETATLKCYPIPRHDTVYWYQQGPGQDPQFLISFYEKMQSDKGSIPDRFSAQQFSDYHSELNMSSLELGDSALYFCASSKHRDIRGNGYTFGSGTRLTVV.

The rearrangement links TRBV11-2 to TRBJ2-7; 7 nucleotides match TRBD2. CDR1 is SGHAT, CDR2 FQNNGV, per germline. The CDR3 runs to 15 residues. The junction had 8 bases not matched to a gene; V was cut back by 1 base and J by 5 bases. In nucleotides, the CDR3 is TGTGCCAGCAGCTTAGCCCTCTCCACTAGCGACGAGCAGTACTTC. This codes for CASSLALSTSDEQYF.

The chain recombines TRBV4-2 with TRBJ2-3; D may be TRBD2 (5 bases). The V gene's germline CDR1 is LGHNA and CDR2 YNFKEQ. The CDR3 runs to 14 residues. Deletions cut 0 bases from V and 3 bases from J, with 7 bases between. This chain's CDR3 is CASSQDTGTDTQYF. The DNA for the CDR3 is TGTGCCAGCAGCCAAGACACGGGAACAGATACGCAGTATTTT.

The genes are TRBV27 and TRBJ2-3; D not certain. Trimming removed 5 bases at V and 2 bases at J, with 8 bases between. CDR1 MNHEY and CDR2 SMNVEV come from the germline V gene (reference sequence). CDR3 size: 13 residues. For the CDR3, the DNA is TGTGCCAGCAGTCTAGTCCACACAGATACGCAGTATTTT. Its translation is CASSLVHTDTQYF.

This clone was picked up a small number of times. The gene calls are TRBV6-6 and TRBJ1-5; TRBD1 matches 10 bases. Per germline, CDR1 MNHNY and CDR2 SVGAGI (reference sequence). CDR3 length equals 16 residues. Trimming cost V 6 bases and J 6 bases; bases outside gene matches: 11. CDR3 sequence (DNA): TGTGCCAGCAGGCCCCCCGGGACAGGGGAGGGTCAGCCCCAGCATTTT. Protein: CASRPPGTGEGQPQHF.

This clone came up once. CDR3 DNA: TGTGCCAGCCACACGACAGCAAACTATGGCTACACCTTC. Its protein is CASHTTANYGYTF. The chain recombines TRBV5-4 with TRBJ1-2; a weak D match, TRBD1 (5 bases). V was cut by 7 bases and J by 2 bases, with 12 bases left in between. CDR1 SGHNT and CDR2 YYREEE come from the germline V gene (reference sequence). The CDR3 runs to 13 residues.

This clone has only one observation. In DNA, the CDR3 is TGTGCCAGCAGTTACGCCCGACAGGGAAGGGGCTATGGCTACACCTTC. Its protein product is CASSYARQGRGYGYTF. The V call is TRBV6-5, the J call TRBJ1-2; 7 bases are shared with TRBD1. This CDR3 is 16 amino acids long. The ends lost 2 bases at V and 4 bases at J; junction bases unmatched: 10. From germline, CDR1 is MNHEY and CDR2 SVGAGI.

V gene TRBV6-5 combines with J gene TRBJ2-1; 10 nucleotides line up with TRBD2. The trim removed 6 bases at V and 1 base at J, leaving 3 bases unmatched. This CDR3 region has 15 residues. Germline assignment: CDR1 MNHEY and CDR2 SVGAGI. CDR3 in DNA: TGTGCCAGCAGGATTAGCGGGAGGTCCTACAATGAGCAGTTCTTC. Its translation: CASRISGRSYNEQFF.

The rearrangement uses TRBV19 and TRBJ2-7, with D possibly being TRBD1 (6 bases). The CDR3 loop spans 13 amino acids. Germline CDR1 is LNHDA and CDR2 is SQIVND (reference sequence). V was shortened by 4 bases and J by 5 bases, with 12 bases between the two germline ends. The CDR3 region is CASSTSRGHEQYF. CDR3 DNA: TGTGCCAGTAGTACCTCCAGGGGTCACGAGCAGTACTTC. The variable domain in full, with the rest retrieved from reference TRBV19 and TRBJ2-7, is DGGITQSPKYLFRKEGQNVTLSCEQNLNHDAMYWYRQDPGQGLRLIYYSQIVNDFQKGDIAEGYSVSREKKESFPLTVTSAQKNPTAFYLCASSTSRGHEQYFGPGTRLTVT.

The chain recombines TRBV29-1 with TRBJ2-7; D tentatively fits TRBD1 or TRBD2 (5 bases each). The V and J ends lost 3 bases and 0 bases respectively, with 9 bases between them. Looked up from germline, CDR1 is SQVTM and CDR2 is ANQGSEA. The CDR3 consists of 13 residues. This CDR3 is CSVDAGSSYEQYF. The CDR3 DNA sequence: TGCAGCGTTGACGCAGGGAGCTCCTACGAGCAGTACTTC.